What follows are 24 T cell receptor beta chains derived from one specimen sequenced in a study of technical replicates of blood from a handful of donors. Clones were sequenced by immunoSEQ multiplex PCR, and TCRdb holds only the in-frame ones, with some missing. The repertoire consists of roughly 65,000 clones, with approximately 88% occurring once and the leading ten covering 4% to 5%. Specimen: PBMCs. Every receptor here comes from a human donor in good health. Some clones in this sample may be carry-over from other donors' samples.

J is TRBJ2-7 and V is TRBV4-3, with a possible D match to TRBD2 (5 bases). Trimming shortened V by 0 bases and J by 3 bases, and 12 bases separated the two germline ends. Germline-derived CDR1 and CDR2 are LGHNA and YSLEER. The CDR3 runs to 15 residues. The CDR3 DNA reads TGCGCCAGCAGCCAAGATCGAGGGCAGAACTACGAGCAGTACTTC. Its translation: CASSQDRGQNYEQYF.

J is TRBJ2-2 and V is TRBV7-9; D is perhaps TRBD1 (5 bases). This CDR3 has 15 amino acids. The germline V gene has CDR1 SEHNR and CDR2 FQNEAQ (reference sequence). V lost 5 bases and J lost 5, with 15 bases in between. CDR3 sequence reads: CASSTRLQGTGELFF. CDR3 DNA sequence: TGTGCCAGCAGCACTCGACTCCAGGGAACCGGGGAGCTGTTTTTT.

This clone is labeled large. The rearrangement uses TRBV5-1 and TRBJ2-5; 8 nucleotides agree with TRBD1. CDR1 and CDR2 (germline): SGHRS, YFSETQ. V lost 4 bases and J lost 4; bases outside the gene matches: 3. The CDR3 has 13 amino acids. CDR3 nucleotide sequence: TGCGCCAGCAGCGCGGACAGGGTAGAGACCCAGTACTTC. This codes for CASSADRVETQYF.

The rearrangement joins TRBV7-9 to TRBJ1-4; TRBD1 matches at 9 bases. This CDR3 has 14 amino acids. Trimming took 2 bases from V and 8 from J; bases not matched to a gene: 3. Germline V gene sequence: CDR1 SEHNR, CDR2 FQNEAQ (reference sequence). The CDR3 here is CASSLRQGDEKLFF. The DNA of the CDR3 is TGTGCCAGCAGCTTAAGACAGGGGGACGAAAAACTGTTTTTT. Full variable domain (remainder filled in from reference TRBV7-9 and TRBJ1-4): DTGVSQNPRHKITKRGQNVTFRCDPISEHNRLYWYRQTLGQGPEFLTYFQNEAQLEKSRLLSDRFSAERPKGSFSTLEIQRTEQGDSAMYLCASSLRQGDEKLFFGSGTQLSVL.

The J gene is TRBJ2-1, the V gene TRBV5-1, with TRBD2 identical over 7 bases. Germline lookup yields CDR1 SGHRS and CDR2 YFSETQ. V trimming: 0 bases; J trimming: 9 bases; junction bases outside the gene matches: 9. The CDR3 length is 15 residues. The CDR3 loop reads CASSLAWGGSVEQFF. In nucleotides, the CDR3 is TGCGCCAGCAGCTTGGCCTGGGGGGGGTCGGTTGAGCAGTTCTTC.

This chain connects TRBV28 to TRBJ1-1; 7 bases are shared with TRBD1. V lost 6 bases, J lost 1 base, and 5 bases stayed unmatched. The CDR3 spans 14 residues. Per germline, CDR1 MDHEN and CDR2 SYDVKM. The CDR3 is CASSPGQPNTEAFF. In nucleotides, the CDR3 is TGTGCCAGCAGCCCGGGACAGCCGAACACTGAAGCTTTCTTT. Drawing the rest from reference TRBV28 and TRBJ1-1, the complete variable domain is DVKVTQSSRYLVKRTGEKVFLECVQDMDHENMFWYRQDPGLGLRLIYFSYDVKMKEKGDIPEGYSVSREKKERFSLILESASTNQTSMYLCASSPGQPNTEAFFGQGTRLTVV.

This clone was seen just once. This rearrangement joins TRBV6-1 to TRBJ2-7; TRBD1 agrees at 12 bases. This CDR3 comprises 15 residues. Germline V gives CDR1 MNHNS, CDR2 SASEGT. J was trimmed by 5 bases and V by 2 bases; bases with no gene match: 4. As DNA, the CDR3 is TGTGCCAGCAGTGAATGGGGACAGGGGGCAAACGAGCAGTACTTC. Translated: CASSEWGQGANEQYF.

The chain carries TRBV5-1 and TRBJ2-7; tentatively, D is TRBD2 (6 bases). The CDR3 extends over 16 amino acids. V was shortened by 5 bases and J by 2 bases, with 20 bases between the two germline ends. Per the germline V gene, CDR1 is SGHRS and CDR2 is YFSETQ. CDR3 bases: TGCGCCAGCAGTCCCACCGCTAGTTCGGGAGCCTACGAGCAGTACTTC. It encodes CASSPTASSGAYEQYF.

The chain has TRBV4-2 and TRBJ2-2; TRBD1 might be the D (6 bases). The CDR3 loop spans 22 amino acids. V lost 0 bases to trimming and J lost 0 bases, with 26 bases between them. Germline CDR1 and CDR2: LGHNA and YNFKEQ. The CDR3 DNA follows: TGTGCCAGCAGCCAAGATCTCGTTGTCAACAGGGCCCGGTTTGCGAACACCGGGGAGCTGTTTTTT. It translates to CASSQDLVVNRARFANTGELFF.

In its sample, this clone was seen once. The J gene is TRBJ2-7, the V gene TRBV4-1; D perhaps matches TRBD1 (5 bases). V was cut by 5 bases and J by 2 bases, with 16 bases left in between. The CDR3 consists of 15 residues. The germline gives CDR1 MGHRA, CDR2 YSYEKL. The CDR3: CASSAGLDKTYEQYF. DNA of the CDR3: TGCGCCAGCAGCGCAGGGCTAGACAAGACCTACGAGCAGTACTTC.

The rearrangement uses TRBV21-1 and TRBJ1-5; TRBD1 was called by the table and not checked on the DNA. TRBV21-1 is listed as a pseudogene. The CDR3 covers 17 residues. In DNA form, the CDR3 reads TGTGCCAGCACCACCCTCGTTTCTGGGGCAGGGGGACAGCCCCAGCATTTT. Translated: CASTTLVSGAGGQPQHF.

The V gene is TRBV5-1, the J gene TRBJ1-1; no clear D gene. Germline CDR1 and CDR2: SGHRS and YFSETQ. The CDR3 is 15 residues long. Deletions cut 0 bases from V and 0 bases from J, with 9 bases between. The CDR3 region has the DNA TGCGCCAGCAGCTTGGTGGGCAGAGTGAACACTGAAGCTTTCTTT. Its protein is CASSLVGRVNTEAFF.

Concerning this clone itself: In the same sample, other DNA sequences code for this CDR3. The V call is TRBV5-6, the J call TRBJ1-1; D is perhaps TRBD1 (6 bases). This CDR3 contains 14 residues. V dropped 2 bases and J dropped 3 bases, with 11 bases sitting between them. Germline assignment: CDR1 SGHDT and CDR2 YYEEEE. The CDR3 is CASSLGGGYTEAFF. CDR3 coding DNA: TGTGCCAGCAGCTTAGGGGGGGGCTACACTGAAGCTTTCTTT.

This clone was recorded only once. The chain combines TRBV25-1 with TRBJ1-6, with D possibly TRBD1 on 5 matching bases. This CDR3 is 12 amino acids long. Trimming shortened V by 4 bases and J by 14 bases, and 12 bases separated the two germline ends. Germline V gives CDR1 MGHDK, CDR2 SYGVNS. The CDR3 sequence: CASSGGGWALHF. The CDR3 bases are TGTGCCAGCAGTGGGGGCGGATGGGCCCTCCACTTT.

The chain uses TRBV7-7 and TRBJ2-2; D perhaps matches TRBD2 (6 bases). Trimming pared 4 bases from V and 5 bases from J, leaving 11 bases between. Germline loops: CDR1 SSHAT, CDR2 FNYEAQ (reference sequence). There are 14 residues in the CDR3. The CDR3 DNA reads as TGTGCCAGCAGCTCTAGCGACTGGACCGGGGAGCTGTTTTTT. It specifies CASSSSDWTGELFF.

This chain uses TRBV7-2 with TRBJ2-5, with 14 bases matching TRBD2. Germline CDR1 SGHTA, CDR2 FQGNSA. V lost 4 bases and J lost 5; bases outside the gene matches: 6. The CDR3 is 16 residues long. In DNA form, the CDR3 reads TGTGCCAGCAGCTCCGGGACTAGCGGGAGTGGGGAGACCCAGTACTTC. Protein sequence: CASSSGTSGSGETQYF.

The chain employs TRBV7-3 and TRBJ2-2; a possible D gene is TRBD2 (5 bases). The length of the CDR3 is 15 residues. Germline V gene lookup returns CDR1 SGHTA and CDR2 FQGTGA. Trimming removed 5 bases from V and 5 bases from J, with 15 bases in between. The CDR3 nucleotides read TGTGCCAGCAGCAGACACAGCGGAGGTACCGGGGAGCTGTTTTTT. Amino acid sequence: CASSRHSGGTGELFF.

The V call is TRBV7-2, the J call TRBJ2-3, with D hard to call. Germline CDR1 is SGHTA and CDR2 is FQGNSA. CDR3 length: 13 residues. The V and J ends lost 5 bases and 3 bases respectively, with 9 bases between them. CDR3 amino acids: CASSTMITDTQYF. The DNA of the CDR3 is TGTGCCAGCAGCACTATGATAACAGATACGCAGTATTTT.

This clone was observed a handful of times. The V call is TRBV5-6, the J call TRBJ2-3; D is uncertain. Trimming took off 1 base at V and 3 bases at J, with 12 bases between the two ends. The CDR3 consists of 15 residues. Germline-derived CDR1 and CDR2 are SGHDT and YYEEEE. CDR3 in DNA: TGTGCCAGCAGCTTGTTCGTAGTCTCTACAGATACGCAGTATTTT. Encoded protein: CASSLFVVSTDTQYF.

V gene TRBV15 combines with J gene TRBJ2-2, with D possibly being TRBD2 (6 bases). Trimming left V 6 bases short and J 3 bases short, with 8 bases between. Germline V CDR1 and CDR2: LNHNV, YYDKDF (reference sequence). CDR3 length: 13 amino acids. CDR3: CATRPGDTGELFF. The CDR3 region has the DNA TGTGCCACCAGACCGGGGGACACCGGGGAGCTGTTTTTT.

This clone was found once. The CDR3 here is CASSPKAGGTYNEQFF. CDR3 nucleotides: TGTGCCAGCAGCCCGAAGGCGGGAGGGACCTACAATGAGCAGTTCTTC. The chain couples TRBV9 to TRBJ2-1; the match to TRBD2 covers 9 bases. Germline CDR1 reads SGDLS; CDR2 reads YYNGEE. J gave up 2 bases and V 4 bases, and 7 bases lay outside the gene matches. CDR3 size: 16 residues. Combining the CDR3 with reference TRBV9 and TRBJ2-1 gives the whole variable domain DSGVTQTPKHLITATGQRVTLRCSPRSGDLSVYWYQQSLDQGLQFLIQYYNGEERAKGNILERFSAQQFPDLHSELNLSSLELGDSALYFCASSPKAGGTYNEQFFGPGTRLTVL.

This CDR3 is CSVAPLRGDEQYF. The CDR3, as DNA: TGCAGCGTTGCCCCCCTGCGGGGGGACGAGCAGTACTTC. The V call is TRBV29-1, the J call TRBJ2-7; 8 nucleotides align to TRBD2. The CDR3 contains 13 residues. The germline gives CDR1 SQVTM, CDR2 ANQGSEA. V lost 4 bases to trimming and J lost 5 bases; unmatched junction nucleotides: 7.

The CDR3 DNA reads as TGCGCCAGCAGCTTGGGGACAGGGCACACCGGGGAGCTGTTTTTT. Its protein is CASSLGTGHTGELFF. The chain employs TRBV5-1 and TRBJ2-2; 8 positions match TRBD1. The CDR3 extends over 15 amino acids. V shed 0 bases and J 3 bases; nucleotides not matched to a gene: 1. Germline V lookup: CDR1 SGHRS, CDR2 YFSETQ.

A word on this clone: The sample has other DNA sequences that encode this CDR3 too. This sequence joins TRBV27 and TRBJ2-1; 7 bases agree with TRBD2. This CDR3 has 15 amino acids. Germline CDR1 reads MNHEY; CDR2 reads SMNVEV (reference sequence). V lost 4 bases to trimming and J lost 0 bases; unmatched junction nucleotides: 3. For the CDR3, the DNA is TGTGCCAGCAGTTCTAGCGGAAGCTCCTACAATGAGCAGTTCTTC. Translated: CASSSSGSSYNEQFF.